The 8 T cell receptor beta chains in this list originate from one sample, sequenced in a study of T-cell reconstitution after alpha-beta-depleted transplantation in children. Construction of the TCRbeta library involved unique molecular identifiers. Each CDR3 protein is one row after TCRdb ran MiXCR on the PCR reads. The data hold a few hundred thousand distinct CDR3 sequences, with approximately 16% observed a single time. This sample comprised PBMCs from the stem cell graft donor, obtained from the stem cell graft. These receptors all come from a human donor who donated a stem cell graft to a child with acute lymphoblastic leukemia.

The chain employs TRBV10-2 and TRBJ2-2; D is undetermined. Germline loops: CDR1 WSHSY, CDR2 SAAADI. CDR3 length: 13 residues. Trimming pared 4 bases from V and 5 bases from J, leaving 8 bases between. The CDR3 sequence is CASSVARTGELFF. For the CDR3, the DNA is TGCGCCAGCAGTGTTGCGAGAACCGGGGAGCTGTTTTTT.

This rearrangement joins TRBV12-3 or TRBV12-4 to TRBJ2-1; 9 bases agree with TRBD2. V lost 3 bases to trimming and J lost 8 bases; unmatched junction nucleotides: 11. CDR3 length: 16 residues. Written as DNA, the CDR3 is TGTGCCAGCAGTTTGCGGCGGGAGGGCAAAGGGCATGAGCAGTTCTTC. Its protein product is CASSLRREGKGHEQFF.

This chain uses TRBV20-1 with TRBJ2-3, with TRBD2 matching over 11 bases. This CDR3 has 16 amino acids. The germline V gene has CDR1 DFQATT and CDR2 SNEGSKA (reference sequence). V lost 4 bases, J lost 7 bases, and 13 bases stayed unmatched. The CDR3 DNA sequence: TGCAGTGCTACCTTACCACTAGCGGGAGATCGGAATACGCAGTATTTT. It translates to CSATLPLAGDRNTQYF.

This clonotype was recorded a few times. This rearrangement joins TRBV20-1 to TRBJ1-5; 11 positions agree with TRBD1. The CDR3 has 15 amino acids. The ends lost 6 bases at V and 3 bases at J; junction bases unmatched: 7. Per the germline V gene, CDR1 is DFQATT and CDR2 is SNEGSKA (reference sequence). Here the CDR3 DNA reads TGCAGTGCCCAGCCGGACAGGGGGCACAATCAGCCCCAGCATTTT. Protein sequence: CSAQPDRGHNQPQHF.

The rearrangement joins TRBV15 to TRBJ2-1; 7 bases match TRBD1. V gave up 5 bases and J gave up 1 base; unmatched junction bases: 5. Germline CDR1 is LNHNV and CDR2 is YYDKDF (reference sequence). The length of the CDR3 is 15 residues. This chain's CDR3 is CATSLQGSSYNEQFF. As DNA, the CDR3 is TGTGCCACCAGCCTACAGGGGTCTTCCTACAATGAGCAGTTCTTC.

This clonotype was found a few times. This chain uses TRBV18 with TRBJ2-4, with TRBD1 matching over 8 bases. In germline, CDR1 is KGHSH, CDR2 LQKENI. The CDR3 covers 13 residues. V lost 8 bases and J lost 5; bases outside the gene matches: 5. CDR3 amino acids: CASMPGQENIQYF. CDR3 DNA sequence: TGTGCCAGCATGCCGGGACAGGAAAACATTCAGTACTTC.

V and J are TRBV12-3 or TRBV12-4 and TRBJ2-1; D possibly corresponds to TRBD1 (7 bases). This CDR3 is 17 amino acids long. V dropped 4 bases and J dropped 7 bases, with 23 bases sitting between them. The CDR3 DNA reads as TGTGCCAGCAGTTGGGCCGCTTCAGGGGGGTTGGGGAATGAGCAGTTCTTC. Translated: CASSWAASGGLGNEQFF.

The J gene is TRBJ1-4, the V gene TRBV6-5; D remains unclear. V was clipped by 1 base and J by 6 bases, with 9 bases between them. CDR3 size: 14 residues. In germline, CDR1 is MNHEY, CDR2 SVGAGI. The CDR3 sequence is CASSYLAADEKLFF. CDR3 bases: TGTGCCAGCAGTTACTTGGCAGCTGATGAAAAACTGTTTTTT.